A single sample gave rise to the 6 T cell receptor beta chains below, sequenced in a study of neurological immune-mediated disorders. In TCRdb, the 5' RACE reads were re-called with MiXCR into one record per CDR3 protein. This repertoire shows 50,000 to 85,000 distinct CDR3 sequences, 5.2% found once; its top ten account for approximately 2.8%. Sequencing was done on a sample of PBMCs. These receptor sequences come from a woman aged 25 to 39 with multiple sclerosis.

This clonotype was found a few times. The rearrangement links TRBV3-1 to TRBJ2-3; D tentatively reads TRBD1 or TRBD2 (5 bases each). The CDR3 has 16 amino acids. Germline CDR1 reads LGHDT; CDR2 reads YNNKEL (reference sequence). The germline V and J ends were trimmed by 2 bases and 2 bases, with 14 bases remaining between them. CDR3 coding DNA: TGTGCCAGCAGCCAATACGGGGCGCCGACCACAGATACGCAGTATTTT. Encoded protein: CASSQYGAPTTDTQYF.

This clonotype occurred many times. The rearrangement joins TRBV20-1 to TRBJ2-2; D is unclear. Germline CDR1 DFQATT, CDR2 SNEGSKA (reference sequence). This CDR3 has 15 amino acids. Trimming took off 2 bases at V and 0 bases at J, with 10 bases between the two ends. CDR3 sequence reads: CSARPRVANTGELFF. Here the CDR3 DNA reads TGCAGTGCTAGACCCCGGGTGGCGAACACCGGGGAGCTGTTTTTT.

This clonotype was counted many times. V gene TRBV4-2 combines with J gene TRBJ2-7, with a tentative D call TRBD2 (5 bases). Germline loops: CDR1 LGHNA, CDR2 YNFKEQ. This CDR3 contains 14 residues. The ends were cut back, 3 bases at V and 0 bases at J, with 9 bases in the middle. CDR3 nucleotides: TGTGCCAGCAGCCAGGAGGTTAACTCCTACGAGCAGTACTTC. This sequence encodes CASSQEVNSYEQYF.

This clonotype was observed at least ten times. This chain links TRBV10-3 with TRBJ1-1; D not certain. CDR3 length: 12 amino acids. With 5 bases removed from V and 6 bases from J, the gap between germline ends came to 10 bases. The germline V gene encodes CDR1 ENHRY and CDR2 SYGVKD. The DNA of the CDR3 is TGTGCCATCAGTCAAACGGGAGCTGAAGCTTTCTTT. It is translated as CAISQTGAEAFF.

This clonotype occurred many times. This sequence joins TRBV5-1 and TRBJ1-2, with TRBD1 as a possible D gene (6 bases). The germline V and J ends were trimmed by 4 bases and 5 bases, with 18 bases remaining between them. Looked up from germline, CDR1 is SGHRS and CDR2 is YFSETQ. CDR3 length: 15 residues. CDR3: CASSAEQGRGYGYTF. DNA for the CDR3: TGCGCCAGCAGCGCGGAACAGGGCCGGGGATATGGCTACACCTTC.

This clonotype has only a few counts. The V call is TRBV2, the J call TRBJ2-1; no reliable D call. The CDR3 is 17 amino acids. The V gene's germline CDR1 is SNHLY and CDR2 FYNNEI. The V end was cut by 6 bases, the J end by 0 bases, with 18 bases between. The CDR3 DNA reads TGTGCCAGCAGGGGAAGGCCGGACCCTAGCTCCTACAATGAGCAGTTCTTC. Its protein product is CASRGRPDPSSYNEQFF.